This entry describes one TCR beta chain. Generated by immunoSEQ multiplex PCR, the TCRdb table keeps only in-frame clones and is missing some. Found here are 300,000 to 400,000 clones, around 83% of them singletons; the top ten hold almost 3%. The sample belongs to a study of blood T cell repertoires in COVID-19. Germline lookup yields CDR1 MNHEY and CDR2 SVGAGI. The CDR3 consists of 15 residues. Trimming left V 7 bases short and J 4 bases short, with 17 bases between. The sequence was collected from a man aged 30-40 years with active or convalescent COVID-19. Sequencing used peripheral blood. The chain carries TRBV6-5 and TRBJ2-1; TRBD2 is a possible D gene (7 bases). The CDR3: CASIEVGGAYNEQFF. The DNA for the CDR3 is TGTGCCAGCATAGAGGTTGGGGGGGCTTACAATGAGCAGTTCTTC.